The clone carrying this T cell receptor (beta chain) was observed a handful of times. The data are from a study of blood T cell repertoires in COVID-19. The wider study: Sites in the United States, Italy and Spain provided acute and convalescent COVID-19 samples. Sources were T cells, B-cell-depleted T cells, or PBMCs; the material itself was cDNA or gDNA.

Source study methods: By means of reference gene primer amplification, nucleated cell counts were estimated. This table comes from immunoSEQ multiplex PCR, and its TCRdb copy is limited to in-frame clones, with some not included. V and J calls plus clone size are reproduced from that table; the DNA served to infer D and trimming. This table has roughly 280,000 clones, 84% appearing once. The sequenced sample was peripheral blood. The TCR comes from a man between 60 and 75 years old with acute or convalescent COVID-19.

For the CDR3, the DNA is TGTGCCAGCAGCTTAGGGCGGATCTCTGGGGCCAACGTCCTGACTTTC. It specifies CASSLGRISGANVLTF. The chain couples TRBV7-8 to TRBJ2-6; D is undetermined. Germline lookup yields CDR1 SGHVS and CDR2 FQNEAQ. The CDR3 is 16 residues long. Trimming took off 1 base at V and 0 bases at J, with 7 bases between the two ends.